This entry lists 3 T cell receptor beta chains sequenced from one sample in a study of CD8+CD57+ T cells in acquired aplastic anemia. For CDR3 and TCR beta VDJ profiling, genomic DNA was the template used. TCRdb re-derived calls from the reads in MiXCR, one entry per CDR3 protein. The sample consists of approximately 200,000 distinct CDR3 sequences, over 60% of them appearing once. The sequenced material came from sorted CD4+, CD8+, or CD8+CD57+ T cells (not recorded which) from PBMCs. Receptors were obtained from a human donor with severe aplastic anemia or a healthy control (not recorded which).

This clonotype occurred a few times. J is TRBJ1-1 and V is TRBV2; 7 bases are shared with TRBD1. Germline V gene lookup returns CDR1 SNHLY and CDR2 FYNNEI. The CDR3 extends over 14 amino acids. Losses at the gene ends were 7 bases for V and 6 bases for J; bases not matched to a gene: 11. DNA for the CDR3: TGTGCCAGCACCCTAGGGGGCTCTACCGCTGAAGCTTTCTTT. Its translation is CASTLGGSTAEAFF.

This rearrangement joins TRBV15 to TRBJ2-4, with D perhaps matching TRBD1 or TRBD2 (5 bases each). The CDR3 is made up of 12 amino acids. Germline CDR1 is LNHNV and CDR2 is YYDKDF (reference sequence). Trimming shortened V by 5 bases and J by 8 bases, and 10 bases separated the two germline ends. CDR3 nucleotides: TGTGCCACCAGCGAGGGACCGTACATTCAGTACTTC. Amino acids: CATSEGPYIQYF.

Ten or more counts support this clonotype. V gene TRBV5-6 combines with J gene TRBJ1-2; D is perhaps TRBD1 (5 bases). Germline loops: CDR1 SGHDT, CDR2 YYEEEE. The CDR3 loop spans 16 amino acids. Trimming cost V 0 bases and J 7 bases, with 19 bases left between them. The CDR3 coding sequence is TGTGCCAGCAGCTTGGAGGGGTCTCGGTTTTTCAGTGGCTACACCTTC. Encoded protein: CASSLEGSRFFSGYTF.